The T cell receptor beta chain described here comes from a study of control samples from healthy donors and cancer patients. Assay used: immunoSEQ multiplex PCR; TCRdb lists only in-frame clones, some missing. The sample lists tens of thousands of clones; approximately 90% were seen once. This CDR3 spans 14 amino acids. Germline V CDR1 and CDR2: SGDLS, YYNGEE. The V end lost 0 bases, the J end lost 0 bases, and 6 bases lay between the germline ends. The chain is built from TRBV9 and TRBJ1-1; D perhaps matches TRBD1 (6 bases). The TCR comes from an older woman with head and neck cancer. Material for sequencing was PBMCs. In nucleotides, the CDR3 is TGTGCCAGCAGCGTAGGGACAGTGAACACTGAAGCTTTCTTT. Protein: CASSVGTVNTEAFF.